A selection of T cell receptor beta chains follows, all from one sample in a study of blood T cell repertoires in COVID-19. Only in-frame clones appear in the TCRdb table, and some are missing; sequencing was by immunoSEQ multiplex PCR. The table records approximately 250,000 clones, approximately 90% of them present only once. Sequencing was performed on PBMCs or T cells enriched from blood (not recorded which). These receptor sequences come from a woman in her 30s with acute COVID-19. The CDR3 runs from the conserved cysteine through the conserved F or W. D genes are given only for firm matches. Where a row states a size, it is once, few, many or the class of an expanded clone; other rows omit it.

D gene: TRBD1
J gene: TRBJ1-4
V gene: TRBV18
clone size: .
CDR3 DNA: TGTGCCAGCTCACCTGTTTTTGGGACAGGGGGACCTAATGAAAAACTGTTTTTT
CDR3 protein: CASSPVFGTGGPNEKLFF

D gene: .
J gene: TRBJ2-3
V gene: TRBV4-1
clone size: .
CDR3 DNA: TGCGCCAGCGCTACCTTAGCGGCTAGCACAGATACGCAGTATTTT
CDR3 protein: CASATLAASTDTQYF

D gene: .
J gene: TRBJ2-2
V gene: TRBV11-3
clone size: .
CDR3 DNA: TGTGCCAGCAGCTTAGATCTAAGGGGTACCGGGGAGCTGTTTTTT
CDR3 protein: CASSLDLRGTGELFF

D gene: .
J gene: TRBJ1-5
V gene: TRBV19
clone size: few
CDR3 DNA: TGTGCCAGTAGGAGCGCACAGGGTTCCAGTCAGCCCCAGCATTTT
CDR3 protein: CASRSAQGSSQPQHF

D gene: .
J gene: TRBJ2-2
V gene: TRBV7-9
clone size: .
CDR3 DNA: TGTGCCAGCAGGACAGGCATAGAATTGAACACCGGGGAGCTGTTTTTT
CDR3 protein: CASRTGIELNTGELFF

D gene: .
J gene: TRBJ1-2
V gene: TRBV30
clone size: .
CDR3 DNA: TGTGCCTGGAGTGCGGGGGACGGGTTCTATGGCTACACCTTC
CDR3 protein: CAWSAGDGFYGYTF

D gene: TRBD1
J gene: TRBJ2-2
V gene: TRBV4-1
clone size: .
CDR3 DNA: TGCGCCAGCAGCCAAGGGGGGACAGGTTTGGGTAGCAGGAACACCGGGGAGCTGTTTTTT
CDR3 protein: CASSQGGTGLGSRNTGELFF

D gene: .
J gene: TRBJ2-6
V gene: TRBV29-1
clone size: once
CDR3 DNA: TGCAGCGTCCTGGGGGGGCAATCAGGGGCCAACGTCCTGACTTTC
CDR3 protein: CSVLGGQSGANVLTF

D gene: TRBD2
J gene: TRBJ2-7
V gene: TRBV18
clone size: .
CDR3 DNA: TGTGCCAGCTCACCACGCGAGACTAGCGGGTTCTCCTACGAGCAGTACTTC
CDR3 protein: CASSPRETSGFSYEQYF

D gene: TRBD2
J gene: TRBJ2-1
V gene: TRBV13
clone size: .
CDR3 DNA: TGTGCCAGCAGCTTAAGGCGGGAGATCTACAATGAGCAGTTCTTC
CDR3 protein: CASSLRREIYNEQFF

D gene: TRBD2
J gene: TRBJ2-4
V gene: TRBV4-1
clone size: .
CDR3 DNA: TGCGCCAGCAGCCAAGATCTGGGACTAGCGGTAGCCAAAAACATTCAGTACTTC
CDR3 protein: CASSQDLGLAVAKNIQYF

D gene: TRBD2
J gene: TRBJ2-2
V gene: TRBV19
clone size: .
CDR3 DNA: TGTGCCAGTAGTATAGAACGGACTAGCGGGAGTGAGCACACCGGGGAGCTGTTTTTT
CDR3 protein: CASSIERTSGSEHTGELFF

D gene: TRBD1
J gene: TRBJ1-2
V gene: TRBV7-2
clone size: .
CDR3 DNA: TGTGCCAGCAGCTTCTCACAATCGACAGGGGGCTCAGCCTACACCTTC
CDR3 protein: CASSFSQSTGGSAYTF

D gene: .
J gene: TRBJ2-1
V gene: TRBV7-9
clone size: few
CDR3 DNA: TGTGCCAGCAGCTTAGCCGCCCTAAATGAGCAGTTCTTC
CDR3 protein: CASSLAALNEQFF

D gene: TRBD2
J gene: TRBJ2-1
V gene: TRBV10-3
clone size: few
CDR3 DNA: TGTGCCGTCACAAGTGGGCGGGAGGATGAGCAGTTCTTC
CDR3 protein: CAVTSGREDEQFF

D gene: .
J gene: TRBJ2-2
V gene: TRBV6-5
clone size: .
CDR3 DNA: TGTGCCAGCAGTTGGAGTCTGGTGACCGGGGAGCTGTTTTTT
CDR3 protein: CASSWSLVTGELFF

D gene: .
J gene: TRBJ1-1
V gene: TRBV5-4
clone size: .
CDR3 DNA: TGTGCCAGCAGCCTCGATCAGGACACTGAAGCTTTCTTT
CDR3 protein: CASSLDQDTEAFF

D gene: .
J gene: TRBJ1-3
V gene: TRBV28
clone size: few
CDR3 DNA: TGTGCCAGCAGGGACAGTGGAAACACCATATATTTT
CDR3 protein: CASRDSGNTIYF

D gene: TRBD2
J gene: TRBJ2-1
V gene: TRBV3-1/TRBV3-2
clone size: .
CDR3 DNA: TGTGCCAGCAGCCAAGGACTAGCGGGAGAAGGATCCTACAATGAGCAGTTCTTC
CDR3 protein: CASSQGLAGEGSYNEQFF

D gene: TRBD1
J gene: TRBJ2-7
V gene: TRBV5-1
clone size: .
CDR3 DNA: TGCGCCAGCAGCTCCCTGGACAGGGGGAGCTCCTACGAGCAGTACTTC
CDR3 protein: CASSSLDRGSSYEQYF

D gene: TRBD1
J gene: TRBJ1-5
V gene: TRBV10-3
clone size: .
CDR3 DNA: TGTGCCATCAGGGGAGGACAGGGAGACCAGCCCCAGCATTTT
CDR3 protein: CAIRGGQGDQPQHF

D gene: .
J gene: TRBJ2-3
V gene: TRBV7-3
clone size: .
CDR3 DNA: TGTGCCAGCAGCCCGGGGGTCCTTGGGGATACGCAGTATTTT
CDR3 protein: CASSPGVLGDTQYF

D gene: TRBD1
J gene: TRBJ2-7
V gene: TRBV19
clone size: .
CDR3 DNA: TGTGCCAGTAGTACCGGACAGGGGGCGGCCTACGAGCAGTACTTC
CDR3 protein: CASSTGQGAAYEQYF

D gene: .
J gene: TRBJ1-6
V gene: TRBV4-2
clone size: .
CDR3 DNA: TGTGCCAGCAGCCAAGATTATCCTACCGGAGGACCCCTCCACTTT
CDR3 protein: CASSQDYPTGGPLHF

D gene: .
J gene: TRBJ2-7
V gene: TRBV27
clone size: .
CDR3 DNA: TGTGCCAGCAGTTTGTATAGCGGTCACTCCTACGAGCAGTACTTC
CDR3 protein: CASSLYSGHSYEQYF

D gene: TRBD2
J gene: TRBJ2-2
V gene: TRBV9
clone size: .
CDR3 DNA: TGTGCCAGCAGCCCTCGATTCGGCGGGAGGGAGACCGGGGAGCTGTTTTTT
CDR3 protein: CASSPRFGGRETGELFF

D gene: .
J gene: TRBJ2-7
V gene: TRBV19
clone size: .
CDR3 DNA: TGTGCCAGTAGTATAGGCCTCGGGACTGGTAACTACGAGCAGTACTTC
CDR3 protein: CASSIGLGTGNYEQYF

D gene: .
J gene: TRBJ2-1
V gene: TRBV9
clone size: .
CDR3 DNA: TGTGCCAGCAGCGTAGCGACACTTGACTACAATGAGCAGTTCTTC
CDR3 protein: CASSVATLDYNEQFF

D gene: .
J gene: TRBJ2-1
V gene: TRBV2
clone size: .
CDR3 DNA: TGTGCCAGCAACGGACGGCGGGCGAGCTCCTACAATGAGCAGTTCTTC
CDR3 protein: CASNGRRASSYNEQFF

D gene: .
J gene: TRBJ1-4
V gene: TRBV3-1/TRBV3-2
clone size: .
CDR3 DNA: TGTGCCAGCAGCCAGGACTTTCGCTGGCTGTTTTTT
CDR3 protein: CASSQDFRWLFF

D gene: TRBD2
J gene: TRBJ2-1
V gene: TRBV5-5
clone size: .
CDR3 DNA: TGTGCCAGCAGCCCGGACATAGCGGGAGGATTTTACAATGAGCAGTTCTTC
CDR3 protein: CASSPDIAGGFYNEQFF

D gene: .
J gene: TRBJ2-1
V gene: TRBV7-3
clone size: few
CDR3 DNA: TGTGCCAGCAGCCAAAGACAGGACAATGAGCAGTTCTTC
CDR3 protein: CASSQRQDNEQFF

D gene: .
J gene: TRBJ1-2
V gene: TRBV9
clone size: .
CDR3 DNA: TGTGCCAGCAGCGCCGACACAGGGTACTTCTATGGCTACACCTTC
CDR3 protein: CASSADTGYFYGYTF

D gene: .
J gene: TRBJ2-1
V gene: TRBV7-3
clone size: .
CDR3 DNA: TGTGCCAGCAGCTTACAGGGGATCTCCTACAATGAGCAGTTCTTC
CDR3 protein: CASSLQGISYNEQFF

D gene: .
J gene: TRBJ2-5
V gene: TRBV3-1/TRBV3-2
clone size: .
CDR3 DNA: TGTGCCAGCAGCCAAGTATCCGGGGTTGGGGAGACCCAGTACTTC
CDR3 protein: CASSQVSGVGETQYF

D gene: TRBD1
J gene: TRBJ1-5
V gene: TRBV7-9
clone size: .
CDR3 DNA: TGTGCCAGCAGCTTAGCGGGACAGCTCAATCAGCCCCAGCATTTT
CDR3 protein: CASSLAGQLNQPQHF

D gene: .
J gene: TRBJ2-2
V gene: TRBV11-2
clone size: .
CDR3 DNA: TGTGCCAGCAGCTTAGGGGCAGGGAAAACCGGGGAGCTGTTTTTT
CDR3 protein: CASSLGAGKTGELFF

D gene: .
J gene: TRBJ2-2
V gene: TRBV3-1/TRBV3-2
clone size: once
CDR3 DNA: TGTGCCAGCAGCCAATCTAACACCGGGGAGCTGTTTTTT
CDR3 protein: CASSQSNTGELFF

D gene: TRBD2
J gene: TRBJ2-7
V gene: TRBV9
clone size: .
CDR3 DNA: TGTGCCAGCAGCGTAGAGGCTAGCGGGTATAGAGAGCAGTACTTC
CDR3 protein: CASSVEASGYREQYF

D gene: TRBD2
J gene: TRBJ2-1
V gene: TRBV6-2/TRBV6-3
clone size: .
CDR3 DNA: TGTGCCAGCAGTTACTCGACTAGCGGGAGGGAAAGCTCCTACAATGAGCAGTTCTTC
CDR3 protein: CASSYSTSGRESSYNEQFF

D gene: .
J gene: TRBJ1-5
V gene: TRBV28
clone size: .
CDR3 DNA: TGTGCCAGCAGTCGGCGGGAGAGGCCCCAGCATTTT
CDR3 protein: CASSRRERPQHF

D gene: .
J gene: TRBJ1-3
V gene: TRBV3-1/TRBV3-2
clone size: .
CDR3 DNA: TGTGCCAGCAGCCTCCAGGAATCCGACACCATATATTTT
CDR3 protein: CASSLQESDTIYF

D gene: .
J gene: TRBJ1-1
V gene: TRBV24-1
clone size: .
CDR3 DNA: TGTGCCACCAGTGATACAGGGTACACTGAAGCTTTCTTT
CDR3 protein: CATSDTGYTEAFF

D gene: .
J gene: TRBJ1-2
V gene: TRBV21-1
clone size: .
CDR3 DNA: TGTGCCAGCAGCAAAAAGACAGGGGACTATGGCTACACCTTC
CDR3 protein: CASSKKTGDYGYTF

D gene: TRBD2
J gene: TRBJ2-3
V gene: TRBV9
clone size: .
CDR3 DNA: TGTGCCAGCAGCGTAGGTTGGGGACTAGGGCGCACAGATACGCAGTATTTT
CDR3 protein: CASSVGWGLGRTDTQYF

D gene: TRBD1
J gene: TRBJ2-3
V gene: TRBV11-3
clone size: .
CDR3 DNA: TGTGCCAGCAGCCGAGATGGGACAGAGACGCAGTATTTT
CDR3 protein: CASSRDGTETQYF

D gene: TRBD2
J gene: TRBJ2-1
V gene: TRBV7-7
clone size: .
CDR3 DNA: TGTGCTAGCAGCTTAGCTAGCGGGAGGGCCGATGAGCAGTTCTTC
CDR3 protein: CASSLASGRADEQFF

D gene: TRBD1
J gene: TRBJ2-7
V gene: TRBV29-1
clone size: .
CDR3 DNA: TGCAGCGTTCGGAGCCAGGGGGCAACCGAGCAGTACTTC
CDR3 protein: CSVRSQGATEQYF

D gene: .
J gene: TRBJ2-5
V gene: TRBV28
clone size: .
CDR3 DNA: TGTGCCAGCAGTACTACAGGAAGGGGAGAGACCCAGTACTTC
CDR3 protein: CASSTTGRGETQYF

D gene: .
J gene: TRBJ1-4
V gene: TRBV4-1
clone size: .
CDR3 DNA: TGCGCCAGCAGCCAAGCGAACAGCCCTAATGAAAAACTGTTTTTT
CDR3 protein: CASSQANSPNEKLFF

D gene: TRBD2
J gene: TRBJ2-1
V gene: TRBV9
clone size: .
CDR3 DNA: TGTGCCAGCAGCGTAGAGACTAGCGGGAGAAATGAGCAGTTCTTC
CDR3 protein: CASSVETSGRNEQFF

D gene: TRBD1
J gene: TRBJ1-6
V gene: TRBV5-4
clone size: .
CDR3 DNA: TGTGCCAGCAGCCTGGGGCCGGGACAGGACTATAATTCACCCCTCCACTTT
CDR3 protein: CASSLGPGQDYNSPLHF

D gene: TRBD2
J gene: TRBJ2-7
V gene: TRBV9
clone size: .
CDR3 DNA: TGTGCCAGCAGCTCCCTTGGACTAGCGGGACTCTACGAGCAGTACTTC
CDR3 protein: CASSSLGLAGLYEQYF

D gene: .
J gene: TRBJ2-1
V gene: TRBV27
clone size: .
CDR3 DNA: TGTGCCTCTGGCAAGAAGAATGAGCAGTTCTTC
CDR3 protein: CASGKKNEQFF